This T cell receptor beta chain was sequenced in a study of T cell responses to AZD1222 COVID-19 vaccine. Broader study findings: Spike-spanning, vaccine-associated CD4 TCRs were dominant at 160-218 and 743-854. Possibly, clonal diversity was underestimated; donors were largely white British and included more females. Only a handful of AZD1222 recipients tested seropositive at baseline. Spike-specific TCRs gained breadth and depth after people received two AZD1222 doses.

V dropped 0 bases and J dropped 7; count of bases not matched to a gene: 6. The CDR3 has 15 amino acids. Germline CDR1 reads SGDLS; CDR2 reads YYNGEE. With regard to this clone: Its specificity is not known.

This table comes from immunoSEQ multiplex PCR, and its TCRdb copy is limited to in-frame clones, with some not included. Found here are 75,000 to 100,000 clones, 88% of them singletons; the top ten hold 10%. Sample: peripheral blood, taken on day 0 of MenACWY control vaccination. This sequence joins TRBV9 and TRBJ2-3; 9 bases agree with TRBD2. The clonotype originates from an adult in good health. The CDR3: CASSVGGGGANTQYF. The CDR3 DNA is TGTGCCAGCAGCGTAGGAGGCGGGGGGGCAAATACGCAGTATTTT. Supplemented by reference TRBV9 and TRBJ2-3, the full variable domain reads DSGVTQTPKHLITATGQRVTLRCSPRSGDLSVYWYQQSLDQGLQFLIQYYNGEERAKGNILERFSAQQFPDLHSELNLSSLELGDSALYFCASSVGGGGANTQYFGPGTRLTVL.